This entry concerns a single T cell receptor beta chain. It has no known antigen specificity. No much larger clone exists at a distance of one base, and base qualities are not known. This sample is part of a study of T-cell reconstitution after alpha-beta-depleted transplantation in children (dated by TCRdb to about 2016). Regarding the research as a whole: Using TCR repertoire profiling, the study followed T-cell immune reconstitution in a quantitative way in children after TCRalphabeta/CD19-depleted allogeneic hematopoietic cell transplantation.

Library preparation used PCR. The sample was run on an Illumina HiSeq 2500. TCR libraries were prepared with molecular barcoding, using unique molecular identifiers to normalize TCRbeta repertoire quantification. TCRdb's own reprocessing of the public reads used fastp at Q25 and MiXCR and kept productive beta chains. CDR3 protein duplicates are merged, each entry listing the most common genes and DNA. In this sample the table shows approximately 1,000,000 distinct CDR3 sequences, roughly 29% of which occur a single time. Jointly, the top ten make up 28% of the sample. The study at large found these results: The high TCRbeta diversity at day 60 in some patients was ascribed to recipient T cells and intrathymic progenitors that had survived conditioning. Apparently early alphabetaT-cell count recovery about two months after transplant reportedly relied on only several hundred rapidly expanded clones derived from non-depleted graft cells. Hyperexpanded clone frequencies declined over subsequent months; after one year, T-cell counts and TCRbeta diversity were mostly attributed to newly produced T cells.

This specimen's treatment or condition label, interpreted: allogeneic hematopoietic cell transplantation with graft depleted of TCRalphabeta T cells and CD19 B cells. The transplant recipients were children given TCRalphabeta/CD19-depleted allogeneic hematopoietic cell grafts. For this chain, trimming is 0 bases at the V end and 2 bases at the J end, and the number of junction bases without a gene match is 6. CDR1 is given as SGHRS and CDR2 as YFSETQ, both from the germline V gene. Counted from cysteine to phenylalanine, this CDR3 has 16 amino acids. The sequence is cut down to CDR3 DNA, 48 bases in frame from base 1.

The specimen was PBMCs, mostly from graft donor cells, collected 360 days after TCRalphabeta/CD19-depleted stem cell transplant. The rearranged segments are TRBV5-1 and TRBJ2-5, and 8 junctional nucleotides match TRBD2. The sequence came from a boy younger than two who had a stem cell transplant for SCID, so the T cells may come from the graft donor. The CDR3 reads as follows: CASSLGAGTRQETQYF. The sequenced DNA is TGCGCCAGCAGCTTGGGAGCCGGGACTAGGCAAGAGACCCAGTACTTC. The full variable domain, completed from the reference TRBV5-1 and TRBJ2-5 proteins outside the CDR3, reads KAGVTQTPRYLIKTRGQQVTLSCSPISGHRSVSWYQQTPGQGLQFLFEYFSETQRNKGNFPGRFSGRQFSNSRSEMNVSTLELGDSALYLCASSLGAGTRQETQYFGPGTRLLVL.